These 3 T cell receptor beta chains share one sample of origin, sequenced in a study of shared clonotypes between healthy human individuals. This table comes from immunoSEQ multiplex PCR, and its TCRdb copy is limited to in-frame clones, with some not included. The sample holds more than 2 million clones, 95% seen once. Sequenced sample: naive CD4+ T cells sorted from blood. Subset defined: CD45RA+ positively selected. Receptors originate from a man between 18 and 29 years old in good health.

Comment on this clone: Other DNA sequences within the sample encode an identical CDR3. The V and J genes are TRBV30 and TRBJ1-2, with D tentatively TRBD1 (5 bases). Germline loops: CDR1 GTSNPN, CDR2 SVGIG (reference sequence). The CDR3 runs to 13 residues. V lost 3 bases and J 0 bases, leaving 8 bases between the germline ends. CDR3 coding DNA: TGTGCCTGGAGGCAAGGGGCTAACTATGGCTACACCTTC. Amino acid sequence: CAWRQGANYGYTF.

J is TRBJ1-3 and V is TRBV4-3, with unresolved D. Germline values: CDR1 LGHNA, CDR2 YSLEER. The CDR3 spans 13 residues. V lost 0 bases and J 6 bases, leaving 6 bases between the germline ends. CDR3 sequence reads: CASSQDPLNTIYF. The CDR3, as DNA: TGCGCCAGCAGCCAAGACCCATTAAACACCATATATTTT.

A single count supports this clone. This rearrangement joins TRBV7-2 to TRBJ1-3, with D unclear. The CDR3 is made up of 16 amino acids. Trimming took off 2 bases at V and 2 bases at J, with 13 bases between the two ends. Germline CDR1 SGHTA, CDR2 FQGNSA. The CDR3 protein is CASSLTLRVPGNTIYF. The CDR3 nucleotides are TGTGCCAGCAGCTTAACTCTTCGGGTCCCTGGAAACACCATATATTTT.